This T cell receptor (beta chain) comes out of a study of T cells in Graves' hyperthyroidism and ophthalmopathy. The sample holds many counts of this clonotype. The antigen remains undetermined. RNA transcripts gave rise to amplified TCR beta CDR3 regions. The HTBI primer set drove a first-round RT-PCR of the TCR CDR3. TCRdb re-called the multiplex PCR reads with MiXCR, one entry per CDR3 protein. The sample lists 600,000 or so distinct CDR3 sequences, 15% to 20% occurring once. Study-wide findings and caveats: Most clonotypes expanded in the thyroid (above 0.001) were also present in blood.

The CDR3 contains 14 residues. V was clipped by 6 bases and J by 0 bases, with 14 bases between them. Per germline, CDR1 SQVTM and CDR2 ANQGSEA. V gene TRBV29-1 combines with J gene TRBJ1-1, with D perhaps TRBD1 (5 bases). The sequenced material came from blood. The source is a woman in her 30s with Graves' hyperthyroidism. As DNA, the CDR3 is TGCAGCGTGAGGAGAACAGGTATGAACACTGAAGCTTTCTTT. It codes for CSVRRTGMNTEAFF. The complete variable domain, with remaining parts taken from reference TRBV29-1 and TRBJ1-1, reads SAVISQKPSRDICQRGTSLTIQCQVDSQVTMMFWYRQQPGQSLTLIATANQGSEATYESGFVIDKFPISRPNLTFSTLTVSNMSPEDSSIYLCSVRRTGMNTEAFFGQGTRLTVV.